The 28 T cell receptor beta chains below were found in one sample sequenced in a study of CD8 T cells in Susac syndrome (dated by TCRdb to about 2019). The library was obtained by the immunoSEQ multiplex PCR assay. RNA was extracted using the RNeasy kit, and about 0.5 to 1 ug of the RNA was reverse transcribed with random hexamers. The raw public data were reprocessed by TCRdb itself: fastp quality trimming at Q25, MiXCR clonotype calling, in-frame beta chains only. Records with the same CDR3 protein are collapsed into one entry carrying the most frequent genes and DNA. The sample data list about 190,000 distinct CDR3 sequences, and approximately 94% of these were observed just once. 0.075% to 0.1% of the sample is in the top ten clones. Sequencing was performed on CD4+ T cells from PBMCs. The receptors shown here come from a human donor with Susac syndrome.

The chain carries TRBV3-1 and TRBJ1-2; 9 bases are shared with TRBD1. V was clipped by 6 bases and J by 2 bases; unmatched bases: 4. The germline gives CDR1 LGHDT, CDR2 YNNKEL (reference sequence). There are 14 residues in the CDR3. The CDR3 nucleotides read TGTGCCAGCAGGCCGGGACAGGGAAACTATGGCTACACCTTC. It specifies CASRPGQGNYGYTF.

This chain joins TRBV20-1 and TRBJ2-5; 10 bases are a match to TRBD2. Per the germline V gene, CDR1 is DFQATT and CDR2 is SNEGSKA (reference sequence). V was pared by 3 bases and J by 7 bases, with 14 bases of the junction left unmatched. There are 16 residues in the CDR3. The CDR3 DNA is TGCAGTGCTAGCCCACTTAGCGGGGGGACTATGGGGACCCAGTACTTC. This sequence encodes CSASPLSGGTMGTQYF.

This sequence joins TRBV11-2 and TRBJ2-1, with a tentative D call TRBD2 (7 bases). The CDR3 extends over 15 amino acids. V dropped 4 bases and J dropped 8 bases, with 18 bases sitting between them. CDR1 SGHAT and CDR2 FQNNGV come from the germline V gene. CDR3 sequence: CASSWGGGGVDEQFF. CDR3 nucleotides: TGTGCCAGCAGCTGGGGAGGGGGGGGAGTCGATGAGCAGTTCTTC.

The chain joins TRBV6-6 to TRBJ2-1; no reliable D call. Trimming pared 6 bases from V and 5 bases from J, leaving 20 bases between. Germline CDR1 and CDR2: MNHNY and SVGAGI (reference sequence). This CDR3 is 16 amino acids long. Here the CDR3 DNA reads TGTGCCAGCAGCCCCCGGGCCCACCTGGGAAACAATGAGCAGTTCTTC. Amino acids: CASSPRAHLGNNEQFF.

The chain recombines TRBV7-3 with TRBJ1-1; 9 bases map to TRBD1. Germline V gene lookup returns CDR1 SGHTA and CDR2 FQGTGA. The CDR3 extends over 12 amino acids. V trimming: 8 bases; J trimming: 7 bases; junction bases outside the gene matches: 5. CDR3 nucleotide sequence: TGTGCCAGCTTGGACAGGGGTGGTGAAGCTTTCTTT. Translated: CASLDRGGEAFF.

V gene TRBV7-2 combines with J gene TRBJ1-5, with D tentatively TRBD1 (5 bases). Trimming cost V 3 bases and J 6 bases, with 9 bases left between them. The length of the CDR3 is 13 residues. Looked up from germline, CDR1 is SGHTA and CDR2 is FQGNSA. The CDR3 region has the DNA TGTGCCAGCAGCTTTGCGGGGACTCAGCCCCAGCATTTT. Translation gives CASSFAGTQPQHF.

The chain employs TRBV5-1 and TRBJ2-1; TRBD2 agrees at 9 bases. Germline CDR1 reads SGHRS; CDR2 reads YFSETQ. V shed 2 bases and J 3 bases; nucleotides not matched to a gene: 6. The CDR3 has 16 residues. CDR3 loop: CASSFSGLANYNEQFF. CDR3 nucleotide sequence: TGCGCCAGCAGCTTCTCAGGACTAGCGAACTACAATGAGCAGTTCTTC.

The chain combines TRBV30 with TRBJ2-1; TRBD2 matches at 8 bases. J was trimmed by 8 bases and V by 0 bases; bases with no gene match: 9. Germline V CDR1 and CDR2: GTSNPN, SVGIG (reference sequence). The CDR3 is 15 residues long. The CDR3 loop reads CAWSVRGADFYEQFF. The CDR3 bases are TGTGCCTGGAGTGTGCGGGGGGCCGACTTTTATGAGCAGTTCTTC. Full variable domain (rest looked up from reference TRBV30 and TRBJ2-1): SQTIHQWPATLVQPVGSPLSLECTVEGTSNPNLYWYRQAAGRGLQLLFYSVGIGQISSEVPQNLSASRPQDRQFILSSKKLLLSDSGFYLCAWSVRGADFYEQFFGPGTRLTVL.

The rearrangement uses TRBV30 and TRBJ2-5; the D gene is possibly TRBD1 (5 bases). Trimming left V 0 bases short and J 5 bases short, with 19 bases between. The length of the CDR3 is 16 residues. Germline lookup yields CDR1 GTSNPN and CDR2 SVGIG (reference sequence). CDR3 DNA sequence: TGTGCCTGGAGTGTTGTCTCCACAGGCCCAGGGGAGACCCAGTACTTC. Encoded protein: CAWSVVSTGPGETQYF.

This chain connects TRBV21-1 to TRBJ2-4; the table gives TRBD1 as D, unverified against the DNA. TRBV21-1 corresponds to a pseudogene. The CDR3 totals 14 residues. This CDR3 reads CASSIPRGQNIQYF. DNA of the CDR3: TGTGCCAGCAGCATCCCCCGCGGCCAAAACATTCAGTACTTC.

This rearrangement joins TRBV18 to TRBJ2-7; 7 bases are a match to TRBD1. The V segment lost 2 bases and the J segment 3 bases; nucleotides outside the gene matches: 22. The CDR3 has 20 amino acids. Germline CDR1 KGHSH, CDR2 LQKENI. The CDR3 DNA is TGTGCCAGCTCACCAGACAGGGCCGGGCTCAAACCGTCCAATTACTACGAGCAGTACTTC. It translates to CASSPDRAGLKPSNYYEQYF.

In this sample, this clonotype turned up once. The chain combines TRBV9 with TRBJ2-2; the D gene is possibly TRBD2 (5 bases). The V end was cut by 0 bases, the J end by 7 bases, with 10 bases between. CDR3 size: 14 residues. Germline-derived CDR1 and CDR2 are SGDLS and YYNGEE. This CDR3 is CASSVGGAVGELFF. The CDR3 bases are TGTGCCAGCAGCGTAGGTGGAGCGGTCGGGGAGCTGTTTTTT.

The chain employs TRBV7-9 and TRBJ1-1, with TRBD1 matching over 9 bases. This CDR3 contains 15 residues. CDR1 and CDR2 (germline): SEHNR, FQNEAQ (reference sequence). V lost 5 bases to trimming and J lost 1 base; unmatched junction nucleotides: 5. The CDR3 sequence is CASSRGTGRNTEAFF. CDR3 coding DNA: TGTGCCAGCAGCCGAGGGACAGGGAGGAACACTGAAGCTTTCTTT.

This clonotype was recorded once. The V and J genes are TRBV19 and TRBJ1-6; D is uncertain. The germline V and J ends were trimmed by 3 bases and 9 bases, with 6 bases remaining between them. CDR1 and CDR2 from the germline V gene are LNHDA and SQIVND (reference sequence). CDR3 length: 12 amino acids. In nucleotides, the CDR3 is TGTGCCAGTAGTATGATTCCTTCACCCCTCCACTTT. Amino acid sequence: CASSMIPSPLHF.

V gene TRBV6-5 combines with J gene TRBJ2-7; the match to TRBD2 covers 8 bases. The CDR3 covers 14 residues. V gave up 6 bases and J gave up 1 base; unmatched junction bases: 5. Per the germline V gene, CDR1 is MNHEY and CDR2 is SVGAGI. CDR3 nucleotides: TGTGCCAGCAGACCCCCGGGAGGGTCCTACGAGCAGTACTTC. Translated: CASRPPGGSYEQYF.

The V and J genes are TRBV2 and TRBJ2-7, with D unclear. Deletions cut 7 bases from V and 2 bases from J, with 9 bases between. The CDR3 runs to 12 residues. Germline V gene lookup returns CDR1 SNHLY and CDR2 FYNNEI. CDR3 sequence reads: CASKDVAYEQYF. The CDR3 nucleotides are TGTGCCAGCAAGGACGTCGCCTACGAGCAGTACTTC.

The J gene is TRBJ2-5, the V gene TRBV29-1; 15 bases line up with TRBD2. The CDR3 spans 17 residues. Germline CDR1 and CDR2: SQVTM and ANQGSEA. Unmatched junction bases numbered 7, after V lost 0 bases and J lost 5 bases. The CDR3 DNA follows: TGCAGCGTTGAAGATCTTGGACTAGCGGGGGGGGTGGAGACCCAGTACTTC. Translation gives CSVEDLGLAGGVETQYF. The entire variable domain, with the rest obtained from reference TRBV29-1 and TRBJ2-5, is as follows: SAVISQKPSRDICQRGTSLTIQCQVDSQVTMMFWYRQQPGQSLTLIATANQGSEATYESGFVIDKFPISRPNLTFSTLTVSNMSPEDSSIYLCSVEDLGLAGGVETQYFGPGTRLLVL.

CDR3 sequence (DNA): TGTGCCTGGAGTGTTTGGGCCCCCGGGGAGCTGTTTTTT. Amino acids: CAWSVWAPGELFF. The chain is built from TRBV30 and TRBJ2-2; D is unclear. With 0 bases removed from V and 6 bases from J, the gap between germline ends came to 8 bases. The CDR3 is made up of 13 amino acids. Per germline, CDR1 GTSNPN and CDR2 SVGIG (reference sequence).

The chain couples TRBV7-2 to TRBJ2-4; D is uncertain. The germline V gene has CDR1 SGHTA and CDR2 FQGNSA. This CDR3 comprises 16 residues. Trimming took 0 bases from V and 1 from J, leaving 10 bases between them. CDR3 sequence reads: CASSLAGSSAKNIQYF. The CDR3 region has the DNA TGTGCCAGCAGCTTAGCGGGGTCCTCCGCCAAAAACATTCAGTACTTC.

The chain joins TRBV6-2 or TRBV6-3 to TRBJ2-1; D is ambiguous. This CDR3 comprises 13 residues. The germline V and J ends were trimmed by 0 bases and 8 bases, with 8 bases remaining between them. The germline CDR1 and CDR2 sequences are MNHEY and SVGEGT. The CDR3 nucleotides read TGTGCCAGCAGTTACTCCGCCGTTGATGAGCAGTTCTTC. It specifies CASSYSAVDEQFF.

The gene calls are TRBV9 and TRBJ2-3, with D possibly being TRBD2 (6 bases). The CDR3 covers 17 residues. The V gene's germline CDR1 is SGDLS and CDR2 YYNGEE. V shed 1 base and J shed 1 base, with 16 bases lying between them. CDR3 sequence: CASSVWDGGEGTDTQYF. The CDR3 bases are TGTGCCAGCAGCGTATGGGACGGCGGGGAGGGCACAGATACGCAGTATTTT.

The rearrangement joins TRBV12-5 to TRBJ1-6; a weak D match, TRBD1 (6 bases). Germline V CDR1 and CDR2: LGHNT, FRNRAP. The CDR3 sequence is 14 residues long. V was clipped by 6 bases and J by 10 bases, with 16 bases between them. In DNA form, the CDR3 reads TGTGCTAGTGGCAAACAGGGTCCTGAATCACCCCTCCACTTT. This translates into CASGKQGPESPLHF.

The chain links TRBV2 to TRBJ2-3, with TRBD2 identical over 13 bases. After removal of 5 bases from V and 2 bases from J, the junction contained 7 bases not matched to a gene. The CDR3 runs 17 residues. From germline, CDR1 is SNHLY and CDR2 FYNNEI. The CDR3 spells CASSRGGTSGTTDTQYF. CDR3 nucleotides: TGTGCCAGCAGTCGGGGTGGGACTAGCGGGACCACAGATACGCAGTATTTT.

This chain links TRBV9 with TRBJ2-5; D perhaps matches TRBD1 (6 bases). The CDR3 is made up of 15 amino acids. Trimming took 3 bases from V and 5 from J, leaving 17 bases between them. CDR1 and CDR2 from the germline V gene are SGDLS and YYNGEE. The CDR3 here is CASSGSTGSMETQYF. For the CDR3, the DNA is TGTGCCAGCAGCGGATCGACAGGTTCGATGGAGACCCAGTACTTC.

The J gene is TRBJ1-5, the V gene TRBV6-2 or TRBV6-3, with D unclear. The germline V and J ends were trimmed by 5 bases and 4 bases, with 6 bases remaining between them. The V gene's germline CDR1 is MNHEY and CDR2 SVGEGT. There are 12 residues in the CDR3. The CDR3 DNA reads as TGTGCCAGCAGTACAGCAAATCAGCCCCAGCATTTT. It translates to CASSTANQPQHF.

The gene calls are TRBV3-1 and TRBJ2-5; a possible D gene is TRBD1 (6 bases). CDR1 is LGHDT and CDR2 is YNNKEL in the germline V gene (reference sequence). The CDR3 is 15 amino acids. Trimming left V 0 bases short and J 6 bases short, with 14 bases between. Here the CDR3 reads CASSQEGALSKTQYF. CDR3 coding DNA: TGTGCCAGCAGCCAAGAGGGGGCCCTAAGTAAGACCCAGTACTTC.

V is TRBV24-1 and J is TRBJ2-3; D perhaps matches TRBD2 (5 bases). This CDR3 spans 17 amino acids. V lost 2 bases and J lost 1, with 15 bases in between. Germline CDR1 KGHDR, CDR2 SFDVKD. CDR3 protein: CATSDSGSSTGTDTQYF. CDR3 DNA: TGTGCCACCAGTGATTCGGGATCTTCAACCGGCACAGATACGCAGTATTTT.

The chain couples TRBV20-1 to TRBJ1-1; D gene uncertain. The CDR3 has 12 residues. CDR1 and CDR2 from the germline V gene are DFQATT and SNEGSKA (reference sequence). The ends were cut back, 1 base at V and 7 bases at J, with 10 bases in the middle. The CDR3 DNA is TGCAGTGCTAGAGTAACAGATGGTGAAGCTTTCTTT. Translating gives CSARVTDGEAFF.